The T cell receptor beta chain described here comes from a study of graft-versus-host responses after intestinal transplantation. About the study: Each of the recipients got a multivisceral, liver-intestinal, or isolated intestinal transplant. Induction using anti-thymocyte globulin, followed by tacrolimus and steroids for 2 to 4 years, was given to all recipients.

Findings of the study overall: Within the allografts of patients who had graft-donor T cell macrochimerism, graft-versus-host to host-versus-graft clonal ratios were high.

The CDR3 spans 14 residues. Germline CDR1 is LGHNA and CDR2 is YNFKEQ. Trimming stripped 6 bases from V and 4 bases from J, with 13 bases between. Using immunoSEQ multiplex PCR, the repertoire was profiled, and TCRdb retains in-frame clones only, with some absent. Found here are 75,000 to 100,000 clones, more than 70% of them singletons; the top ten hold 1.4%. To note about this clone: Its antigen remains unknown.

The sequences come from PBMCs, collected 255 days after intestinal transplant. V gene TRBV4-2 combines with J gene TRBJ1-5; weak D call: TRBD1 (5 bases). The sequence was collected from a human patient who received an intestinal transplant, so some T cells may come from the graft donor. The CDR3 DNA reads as TGTGCCAGCAGTCGTGGGACGGGAAATCAGCCCCAGCATTTT. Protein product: CASSRGTGNQPQHF.